This T cell receptor (beta chain) comes out of a study of vaccination and CD4 T cells after COVID-19. Study results and limitations: Spike mono-reactivity applied to 304 of 307 vaccine-specific clones detected in convalescent patients.

Treatment: approximately 9-day PBMC culture with coronavirus spike peptide pools or control peptides (ViraFEST assay). The study sequenced cultured CD4+ T cell DNA using the Oncomine TCR Beta short-read assay. TCRdb itself ran the PCR reads through MiXCR, one entry per CDR3 protein. The data show 20,000 to 25,000 distinct CDR3 sequences, with 40% to 50% seen just once and 9% held by the top ten. The length of the CDR3 is 16 residues. CDR1 and CDR2 from the germline V gene are SSHAT and FNYEAQ (reference sequence). Points on this clonotype: The antigen remains undetermined. Compared with germline, one end of the junction differs, possibly owing to a read error.

The sequenced sample consisted of CD4+ T cells from blood, cultured in vitro. V and J are TRBV7-7 and TRBJ2-5; 9 nucleotides line up with TRBD2. The origin of this receptor is a human donor who had recovered from COVID-19. The CDR3 DNA reads TGTGCTAGCAGCTTAGGCGGCGGGAGGGACGGAGAGACCCAGTACTTC. Protein product: CASSLGGGRDGETQYF.